A selection of T cell receptor beta chains follows, all from one sample in a study of CD8+ T cells in alopecia areata. The assay was immunoSEQ multiplex PCR, and TCRdb's table has in-frame clones only and misses some. There are about 74,000 clones in the sample; 25% to 30% occur only once, and under 15% lies in the top ten. The material sequenced was CD8+ T cells sorted from blood, taken at week 4, from a patient treated with tofacitinib. Source of these receptors: a human donor with alopecia areata. CDR3s include the opening cysteine and the closing phenylalanine or tryptophan. Each record gives: V gene, J gene, clone size, D gene, CDR3 DNA, CDR3 protein. D genes are given only for firm matches. Clone size is shown for a subset of rows, as once, few, many or a class of expanded clone.

TRBV29-1	TRBJ1-2	-	-	TGCAGCGTTGGCCCCAGGGTCGACAGTAAGGGCACCTTC	CSVGPRVDSKGTF
TRBV9	TRBJ2-7	once	TRBD2	TGTGCCAGCAGCGCAAGCCCCTGGACTAGCGGGTACGCCGACGAGCAGTACTTC	CASSASPWTSGYADEQYF
TRBV28	TRBJ1-1	-	-	TGTGCCAGCAGTTTCGCAGGAGAGGCTTTCTTT	CASSFAGEAFF
TRBV15	TRBJ2-1	few	TRBD1	TGTGCCACCAGCAGAGATCCGTGGGACAGGGGGCGCGGTCGCTCCTACAATGAGCAGTTCTTC	CATSRDPWDRGRGRSYNEQFF
TRBV4-1	TRBJ1-2	-	TRBD1	TGCGCCAGCAGCCAAGATTTTGGGACAGGGGGCGGGAATGGCTACACCTTC	CASSQDFGTGGGNGYTF
TRBV7-9	TRBJ1-1	-	TRBD1	TGTGCCAGCATCCCAGGACAGGGCACTGAAGCTTTCTTT	CASIPGQGTEAFF
TRBV29-1	TRBJ1-1	-	-	TGCAGCGTTGGCCCCCGGGGGGCTGAAGCTTTCTTT	CSVGPRGAEAFF
TRBV27	TRBJ2-7	few	TRBD1	TGTGCCAGCAGAAGGACAGGGGGCAATGTCTACGAGCAGTACTTC	CASRRTGGNVYEQYF
TRBV4-1	TRBJ2-1	-	-	TGCGCCAGCAGCCAAGACAATGAGCAGTTCTTC	CASSQDNEQFF
TRBV29-1	TRBJ1-1	-	TRBD1	TGCAGCGTTGGGGGACAGCGATACACTGAAGCTTTCTTT	CSVGGQRYTEAFF
TRBV9	TRBJ1-3	many	-	TGTGCCAGCAGCGTAGGCTATGGGTCGGGTCCTGGAAACACCATATATTTT	CASSVGYGSGPGNTIYF
TRBV9	TRBJ2-1	many	-	TGTGCCAGCAGCCCCCCGAATCCCCGGCACAATGAGCAGTTCTTC	CASSPPNPRHNEQFF
TRBV5-1	TRBJ2-7	-	TRBD2	TGCGCCAGCAGCTTGTTAGCGGGCCACGAGCAGTACTTC	CASSLLAGHEQYF
TRBV5-8	TRBJ2-1	-	TRBD2	TGTGCCAGCAGCTTGGTTCCTAGCGGCTACAATGAGCAGTTCTTC	CASSLVPSGYNEQFF
TRBV11-2	TRBJ1-5	few	-	TGTGCCAGCAGCTTAGAAGGCAGGAGCAATCAGCCCCAGCATTTT	CASSLEGRSNQPQHF
TRBV30	TRBJ2-1	-	-	TGTGCCTGGAGTACCCCTCGCGATGAGCAGTTCTTC	CAWSTPRDEQFF
TRBV6-6	TRBJ2-2	-	TRBD1	TGTGCCAGCAGTCCGGGACAGTACACCGGGGAGCTGTTTTTT	CASSPGQYTGELFF
TRBV30	TRBJ2-7	few	TRBD1	TGTGCCTGGACCAGGACAGGGGATCCCTACGAGCAGTACTTC	CAWTRTGDPYEQYF
TRBV27	TRBJ2-5	-	TRBD1	TGTGCCAGCGTAGAGGGGGACAGGGATGACGGCCAAGAGACCCAGTACTTC	CASVEGDRDDGQETQYF
TRBV9	TRBJ1-2	few	-	TGTGCCAGCGCCGGGGGCAGCTCTTATGGCTACACCTTC	CASAGGSSYGYTF
TRBV30	TRBJ1-5	-	-	TGTGCCTGGGCGGTGGGGCGCGGTAATCAGCCCCAGCATTTT	CAWAVGRGNQPQHF
TRBV29-1	TRBJ2-1	-	TRBD1	TGCAGCGTTGAAGATCCCCCTGGACAGGGACCGGGGCAGTTCTTC	CSVEDPPGQGPGQFF
TRBV2	TRBJ2-3	-	TRBD2	TGTGCCAGCGGGGGACTAGCGGGAGGGGTCACAGATACGCAGTATTTT	CASGGLAGGVTDTQYF
TRBV7-6	TRBJ1-3	many	TRBD1	TGTGCCAGCAGCCCCACGACGTATACAGGGGTCAACTCTGGAAACACCATATATTTT	CASSPTTYTGVNSGNTIYF
TRBV27	TRBJ2-1	few	TRBD2	TGTGCCAGCAGTTTATTCGGGAGGGCCCTGGATGAGCAGTTCTTC	CASSLFGRALDEQFF
TRBV29-1	TRBJ2-7	-	TRBD1	TGCAGCGTTGAAAGGGACAGACCCTACGAGCAGTACTTC	CSVERDRPYEQYF
TRBV7-9	TRBJ2-2	few	-	TGTGCCAGCAGCTTAGATTCCGGGGAGCTGTTTTTT	CASSLDSGELFF
TRBV29-1	TRBJ2-1	few	TRBD2	TGCAGCGTTGGGGGACTAGCGGGAGAGGTGCGTGGGAGAAACAATGAGCAGTTCTTC	CSVGGLAGEVRGRNNEQFF
TRBV6-6	TRBJ2-5	-	-	TGTGCCAGCAGTTCCGGGGAGACCCAGTACTTC	CASSSGETQYF
TRBV29-1	TRBJ1-2	-	-	TGCAGCGCAGGGCCGGGTAATAACTATGGCTACACCTTC	CSAGPGNNYGYTF
TRBV11-2	TRBJ2-4	-	-	TGTGCCAGCAGCTTAGAGCCAGGGGATGCCAAAAACATTCAGTACTTC	CASSLEPGDAKNIQYF
TRBV7-9	TRBJ1-1	-	-	TGTGCCAGCAGCTTAGAGAACACTGAAGCTTTCTTT	CASSLENTEAFF
TRBV5-1	TRBJ2-7	-	TRBD1	TGCGCCAGCAGCATGACAGGGGGGCACGAGCAGTACTTC	CASSMTGGHEQYF
TRBV19	TRBJ2-7	few	-	TGTGCCAGTAGTCGGGACAACTCCTACGAGCAGTACTTC	CASSRDNSYEQYF
TRBV29-1	TRBJ1-2	once	-	TGCAGCGTTGATCGGGGCGACTATGGCTACACCTTC	CSVDRGDYGYTF
TRBV7-6	TRBJ2-1	few	-	TGTGCCAGCAGCTATTTAGGGATGGCGTCTGAGCAGTTCTTC	CASSYLGMASEQFF
TRBV4-1	TRBJ2-7	-	-	TGCGCCAGCAGCCAAGCTCGTAGTGGTAACTACGAGCAGTACTTC	CASSQARSGNYEQYF
TRBV25-1	TRBJ1-2	-	-	TGTGCCAGCAGTGAATCTTCCAGCGGTACTATCTATGGCTACACCTTC	CASSESSSGTIYGYTF
TRBV7-8	TRBJ2-7	-	-	TGCGCCAGCAGCCAAGAAACAGTCAACTCCTACGAGCAGTACTTC	CASSQETVNSYEQYF
TRBV2	TRBJ2-7	-	-	TGTGCCAGCAGTGAATTAATTACCTACGAGCAGTACTTC	CASSELITYEQYF
TRBV5-6	TRBJ2-1	once	TRBD2	TGTGCCAGCAGCTTAGCTAGCGGGAGACCCAGTTGGCTCTTC	CASSLASGRPSWLF
TRBV7-9	TRBJ1-1	few	-	TGTGCCAGCAGCTTCGGCACTGAAGCTTTCTTT	CASSFGTEAFF
TRBV30	TRBJ1-3	-	-	TGTGCCTGGAGGGGGAACTCTGGAAACACCATATATTTT	CAWRGNSGNTIYF
TRBV29-1	TRBJ2-7	-	-	TGCAGCGTTGGTGACTCCAGCGAGCAGTACTTC	CSVGDSSEQYF
TRBV28	TRBJ2-7	many	-	TGTGCCAGCGGGGAGGCCGGATACGAGCAGTACTTC	CASGEAGYEQYF
TRBV13	TRBJ2-4	few	-	TGTGCCACCTTCCCGGTAGCGCAAGCCAAAAACATTCAGTACTTC	CATFPVAQAKNIQYF
TRBV15	TRBJ2-7	few	TRBD2	TGTGCCACCAGCGAGGGAGGGACCTCCTACGAGCAGTACTTC	CATSEGGTSYEQYF
TRBV30	TRBJ1-1	-	-	TGTGCCTGGAAAACCAACATAAACACTGAAGCTTTCTTT	CAWKTNINTEAFF
TRBV19	TRBJ2-3	-	-	TGTGCCAGTAGTATAAAGACCGCCGGGGATACGCAGTATTTT	CASSIKTAGDTQYF
TRBV29-1	TRBJ2-2	few	-	TGCAGCGTTGTACAGGGACTCGGGGAGCTGTTTTTT	CSVVQGLGELFF
TRBV29-1	TRBJ2-2	-	-	TGCAGCGTAACGAAACCGAACACCGGGGAGCTGTTTTTT	CSVTKPNTGELFF
TRBV2	TRBJ2-3	-	-	TGTGCCAGCAGTGCCACAGATACGCAGTATTTT	CASSATDTQYF
TRBV25-1	TRBJ2-7	once	-	TGTGCCAGCAGATCCACCTACGAGCAGTACTTC	CASRSTYEQYF
TRBV27	TRBJ1-4	few	-	TGTGCCAGCAGACTTAATGAAAAACTGTTTTTT	CASRLNEKLFF
TRBV9	TRBJ2-7	few	-	TGTGCCAGCAGCGTAGGGTTCAGCCCCTACGAGCAGTACTTC	CASSVGFSPYEQYF
TRBV9	TRBJ2-7	-	TRBD2	TGTGCCAGCAGCCCTCGTGCGGGGGCCTACGAGCAGTACTTC	CASSPRAGAYEQYF
TRBV30	TRBJ2-1	few	-	TGTGCCTGGGTGGGGGGCTACAATGAGCAGTTCTTC	CAWVGGYNEQFF
TRBV29-1	TRBJ2-1	-	-	TGCAGCGTTCAACCGGGCAGTACCGGCGATGAGCAGTTCTTC	CSVQPGSTGDEQFF
TRBV27	TRBJ1-2	medium-sized	TRBD1	TGTGCCAGCAGTTTATCGACAGGGTTCAATGGCTACACCTTC	CASSLSTGFNGYTF
TRBV7-3	TRBJ2-7	few	-	TGTGCCAGCAGCTTAAGGAGGCCAGGGGCGCAGTACGAGCAGTACTTC	CASSLRRPGAQYEQYF